These 5 T cell receptor beta chains came from one sample sequenced in a study of PD-L1 blockade in urothelial cancer. Specified time point: pretreatment peripheral blood. Libraries were prepared by immunoSEQ multiplex PCR; TCRdb keeps only in-frame clonotypes and omits some of them. The sample lists fewer than 80,000 clones; about 86% were seen once. Specimen: PBMCs, collected around atezolizumab (anti-PD-L1) treatment. All receptors come from a man aged 65-85 years with urothelial cancer.

The chain employs TRBV7-2 and TRBJ2-1; 9 bases line up with TRBD2. After removal of 3 bases from V and 9 bases from J, the junction contained 15 bases not matched to a gene. Germline V CDR1 and CDR2: SGHTA, FQGNSA. The CDR3 sequence is 17 residues long. CDR3 loop: CASSFSVGSGSGVEQFF. CDR3 sequence (DNA): TGTGCCAGCAGCTTTAGCGTGGGTAGCGGGAGTGGCGTTGAGCAGTTCTTC.

This clone was detected only a few times. This specimen includes other DNA sequences encoding the same CDR3. CDR3: CASSRDRGETQYF. Written as DNA, the CDR3 is TGTGCCAGCAGTCGGGACAGGGGAGAGACCCAGTACTTC. This rearrangement joins TRBV11-1 to TRBJ2-5; 10 positions agree with TRBD1. Losses at the gene ends were 6 bases for V and 4 bases for J; bases not matched to a gene: 2. The V gene's germline CDR1 is SGHAT and CDR2 FQDESV (reference sequence). The CDR3 is made up of 13 amino acids.

The gene calls are TRBV19 and TRBJ2-2; 11 nucleotides match TRBD2. This CDR3 has 16 residues. Per the germline V gene, CDR1 is LNHDA and CDR2 is SQIVND (reference sequence). The trim removed 6 bases at V and 6 bases at J, leaving 9 bases unmatched. The CDR3 reads CASRGTSGVIAGELFF. CDR3 bases: TGTGCCAGTAGAGGGACTAGCGGAGTCATAGCCGGGGAGCTGTTTTTT.

The chain is built from TRBV28 and TRBJ2-7, with 8 bases lining up with TRBD1. The CDR3 consists of 14 residues. With 8 bases clipped from V and 2 bases from J, the junction kept 8 bases outside the gene matches. The germline V gene encodes CDR1 MDHEN and CDR2 SYDVKM. The CDR3 DNA is TGTGCCAGCGCACGCCGGGACAGGACCTACGAGCAGTACTTC. Protein product: CASARRDRTYEQYF.

This chain links TRBV4-1 with TRBJ2-3; D call uncertain. From germline, CDR1 is MGHRA and CDR2 YSYEKL. V gave up 0 bases and J gave up 2 bases, with 9 bases separating them. The CDR3 runs 15 residues. The CDR3 region has the DNA TGCGCCAGCAGCCAAGAAGCGAGCCTCACAGATACGCAGTATTTT. Amino acids: CASSQEASLTDTQYF.